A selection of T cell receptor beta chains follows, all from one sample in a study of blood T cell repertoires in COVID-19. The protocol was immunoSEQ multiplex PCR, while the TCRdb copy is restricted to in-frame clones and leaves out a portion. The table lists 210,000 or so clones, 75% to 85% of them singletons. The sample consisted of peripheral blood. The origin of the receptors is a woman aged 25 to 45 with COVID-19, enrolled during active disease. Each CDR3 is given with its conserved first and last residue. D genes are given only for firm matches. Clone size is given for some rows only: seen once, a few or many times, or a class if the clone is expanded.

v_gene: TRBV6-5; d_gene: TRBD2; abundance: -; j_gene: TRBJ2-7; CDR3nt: TGTGCCAGCAGTTTGACTAGCGGAACCTACGAGCAGTACTTC; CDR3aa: CASSLTSGTYEQYF
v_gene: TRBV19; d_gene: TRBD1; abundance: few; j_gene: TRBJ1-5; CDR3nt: TGTGCCAGTAGGGCCCGGGACAGGGGCGGTCAGCCCCAGCATTTT; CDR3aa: CASRARDRGGQPQHF
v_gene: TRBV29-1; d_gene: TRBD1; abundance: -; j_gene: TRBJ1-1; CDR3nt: TGCAGCGTTGTAGTCACAGGGGTCCGCTCTGAAGCTTTCTTT; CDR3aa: CSVVVTGVRSEAFF
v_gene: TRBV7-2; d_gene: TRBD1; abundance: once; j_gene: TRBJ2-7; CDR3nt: TGTGCCAGCAGCCGGGACAGTTTTCCGCGTTACGAGCAGTACTTC; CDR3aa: CASSRDSFPRYEQYF
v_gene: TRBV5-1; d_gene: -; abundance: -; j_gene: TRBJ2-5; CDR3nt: TGCGCCAGCAGCTTGGCCCTAGCTGGGGTCCAAGAGACCCAGTACTTC; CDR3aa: CASSLALAGVQETQYF
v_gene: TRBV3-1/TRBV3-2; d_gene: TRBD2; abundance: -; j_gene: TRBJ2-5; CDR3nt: TGTGCCAGCAGCCAAGGTGTCGGGGGGGCCGGAGAGACCCAGTACTTC; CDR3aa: CASSQGVGGAGETQYF
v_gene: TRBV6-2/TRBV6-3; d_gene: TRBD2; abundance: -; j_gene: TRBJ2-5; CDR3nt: TGTGCCAGCAGTTACTCGGGTAGCGGGGGGTTCCAAGAGACCCAGTACTTC; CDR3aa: CASSYSGSGGFQETQYF
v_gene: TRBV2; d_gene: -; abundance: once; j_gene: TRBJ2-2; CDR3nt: TGTGCCAGCACAAAGGCAGGGGACGGGGAGCTGTTTTTT; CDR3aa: CASTKAGDGELFF
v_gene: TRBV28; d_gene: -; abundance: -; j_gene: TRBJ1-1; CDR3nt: TGTGCCAGCAGTTTATGGGCAGGAGGTACCATGAACACTGAAGCTTTCTTT; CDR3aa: CASSLWAGGTMNTEAFF
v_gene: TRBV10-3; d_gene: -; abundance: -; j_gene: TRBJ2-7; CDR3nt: TGTGCCATCAGTGACGTCGGGTTGAACGAGCAGTACTTC; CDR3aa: CAISDVGLNEQYF
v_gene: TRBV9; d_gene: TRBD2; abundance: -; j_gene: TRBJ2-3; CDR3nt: TGTGCCAGCAGCGACGGAGGAAATAAGCGGGGGGATCCAGATACGCAGTATTTT; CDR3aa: CASSDGGNKRGDPDTQYF
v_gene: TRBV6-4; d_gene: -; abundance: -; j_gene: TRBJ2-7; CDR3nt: TGTGCCAGCAGTGACCCCGGAGGGCTCGAGCAGTACTTC; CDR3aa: CASSDPGGLEQYF
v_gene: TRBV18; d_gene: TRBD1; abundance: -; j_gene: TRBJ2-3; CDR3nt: TGTGCCAGCTCACCGAGGACAGGGGGTACAGATACGCAGTATTTT; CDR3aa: CASSPRTGGTDTQYF
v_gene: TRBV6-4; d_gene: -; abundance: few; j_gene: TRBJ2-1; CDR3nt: TGTGCCAGCAGTGACTGGGGCTCTTCCTACAATGAGCAGTTCTTC; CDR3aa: CASSDWGSSYNEQFF
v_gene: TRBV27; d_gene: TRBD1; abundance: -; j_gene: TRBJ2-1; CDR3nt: TGTGCCAGCAGTTCGCCGGGACAGGGAGGTGAGCAGTTCTTC; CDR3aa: CASSSPGQGGEQFF
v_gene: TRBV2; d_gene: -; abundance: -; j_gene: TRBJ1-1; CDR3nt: TGTGCCAGCAGAGCGGGACTCTTGAACACTGAAGCTTTCTTT; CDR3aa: CASRAGLLNTEAFF
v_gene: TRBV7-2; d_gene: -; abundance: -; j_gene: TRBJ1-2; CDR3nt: TGTGCCAGCAGCTTAGCGCCGGGGGGCTATGGCTACACCTTC; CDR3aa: CASSLAPGGYGYTF
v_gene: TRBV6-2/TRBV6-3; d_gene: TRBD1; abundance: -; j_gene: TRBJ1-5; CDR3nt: TGTGCCAGCAGTTACTCCGGGACAGGGTACAATCAGCCCCAGCATTTT; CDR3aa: CASSYSGTGYNQPQHF